This entry lists 21 T cell receptor beta chains sequenced from one sample in a study of blood T cell repertoires in COVID-19. Profiled with immunoSEQ multiplex PCR; TCRdb holds only in-frame clones, not every one. This table has 150,000 or so clones, roughly 75% appearing once. Input material: PBMCs or T cells enriched from blood (not recorded which). The origin of the receptors is a woman between 45 and 60 years old who had recovered from COVID-19.

The chain carries TRBV5-1 and TRBJ2-1; D remains ambiguous. V lost 4 bases, J lost 7 bases, and 12 bases lay in between. In germline, CDR1 is SGHRS, CDR2 YFSETQ. There are 13 residues in the CDR3. The CDR3 bases are TGCGCCAGCAGCCTGGGGTTACAGAATGAGCAGTTCTTC. Translating it yields CASSLGLQNEQFF.

The DNA for the CDR3 is TGTGCCAGCAGTGACGGCAGGAGCACAGATACGCAGTATTTT. This translates into CASSDGRSTDTQYF. The chain joins TRBV6-4 to TRBJ2-3; D gene ambiguous. Germline values: CDR1 MRHNA, CDR2 SNTAGT. V was trimmed by 2 bases and J by 0 bases, leaving 6 bases between them. The CDR3 sequence is 14 residues long.

V is TRBV30 and J is TRBJ1-2, with 8 bases that match TRBD1. The V gene end was trimmed by 7 bases and the J gene end by 2 bases; junction bases not matched to a gene: 9. Looked up from germline, CDR1 is GTSNPN and CDR2 is SVGIG (reference sequence). CDR3 size: 14 residues. CDR3 sequence reads: CAFPDRVRNYGYTF. For the CDR3, the DNA is TGTGCCTTCCCGGACAGGGTAAGGAACTATGGCTACACCTTC.

The chain carries TRBV2 and TRBJ1-3, with D unclear. This CDR3 has 18 residues. The V and J ends lost 7 bases and 0 bases respectively, with 22 bases between them. Germline V gene sequence: CDR1 SNHLY, CDR2 FYNNEI. The CDR3 DNA reads TGTGCCAGCATATCCCACTTAAGGGAGGTTGACTCTGGAAACACCATATATTTT. As protein: CASISHLREVDSGNTIYF.

The V and J genes are TRBV12-3 or TRBV12-4 and TRBJ1-2, with 8 bases lining up with TRBD1. V trimming: 5 bases; J trimming: 8 bases; junction bases outside the gene matches: 7. This CDR3 contains 13 residues. The CDR3 protein is CASSLTQGAGYTF. CDR3 sequence (DNA): TGTGCCAGCAGTCTTACCCAGGGGGCGGGCTACACCTTC.

The V gene is TRBV19, the J gene TRBJ1-5, with 12 bases lining up with TRBD1. CDR1 is LNHDA, CDR2 SQIVND, per germline (reference sequence). The CDR3 is 18 amino acids. The trim removed 5 bases at V and 1 base at J, leaving 9 bases unmatched. The DNA of the CDR3 is TGTGCCAGTAGTTACACGGGACAGGGGGCATGGAGCAATCAGCCCCAGCATTTT. Its protein is CASSYTGQGAWSNQPQHF.

This clone was found a few times. The chain joins TRBV28 to TRBJ2-7; TRBD1 might be the D (5 bases). Germline V lookup: CDR1 MDHEN, CDR2 SYDVKM. This CDR3 is built from 14 residues. The ends were cut back, 0 bases at V and 0 bases at J, with 6 bases in the middle. The chain's CDR3 is CASSLWDTSYEQYV. CDR3 nucleotides: TGTGCCAGCAGTTTATGGGACACCTCCTACGAGCAGTACGTC.

The chain joins TRBV7-9 to TRBJ2-1; no reliable D call. Germline-derived CDR1 and CDR2 are SEHNR and FQNEAQ (reference sequence). The CDR3 runs 13 residues. Trimming cost V 5 bases and J 6 bases, with 11 bases left between them. The chain's CDR3 is CASSLTVTNEQFF. CDR3 nucleotides: TGTGCCAGCAGCCTCACAGTCACCAATGAGCAGTTCTTC.

This clone was counted a few times. The chain has TRBV7-9 and TRBJ1-5; D is uncertain. V lost 4 bases to trimming and J lost 1 base, with 14 bases between them. Germline V CDR1 and CDR2: SEHNR, FQNEAQ (reference sequence). This CDR3 comprises 16 residues. The CDR3 loop reads CASSSTDGISNQPQHF. CDR3 nucleotides: TGTGCCAGCAGCTCGACCGACGGGATAAGCAATCAGCCCCAGCATTTT.

This clone was seen a few times. The chain recombines TRBV5-4 with TRBJ2-2; TRBD1 is a possible D gene (5 bases). Germline V gene sequence: CDR1 SGHNT, CDR2 YYREEE (reference sequence). The CDR3 consists of 15 residues. The ends were cut back, 4 bases at V and 9 bases at J, with 19 bases in the middle. This CDR3 is CASSQGYGQNRELFF. The CDR3 region has the DNA TGTGCCAGCAGCCAAGGGTATGGACAAAACCGGGAGCTGTTTTTT.

This clone came up a few times. The rearrangement uses TRBV4-1 and TRBJ2-1, with D possibly matching TRBD2 (5 bases). Germline V gene sequence: CDR1 MGHRA, CDR2 YSYEKL. Trimming pared 4 bases from V and 3 bases from J, leaving 13 bases between. This CDR3 contains 15 residues. CDR3 DNA: TGCGCCAGCAGCCCCCTAGCAGTAGGCTACAATGAGCAGTTCTTC. It yields the protein CASSPLAVGYNEQFF.

The J gene is TRBJ2-7, the V gene TRBV5-1, with 7 bases matching TRBD1. CDR1 and CDR2 from the germline V gene are SGHRS and YFSETQ. The CDR3 totals 14 residues. Trimming cost V 4 bases and J 4 bases; bases outside gene matches: 8. The CDR3 sequence is CASSRTGESYEQYF. The CDR3 coding sequence is TGCGCCAGCAGCAGAACAGGGGAATCTTACGAGCAGTACTTC.

The chain employs TRBV5-8 and TRBJ2-7; D perhaps matches TRBD1 (6 bases). CDR1 is SGHTS, CDR2 YDEGEE, per germline. The CDR3 runs to 13 residues. V was clipped by 4 bases and J by 9 bases, with 17 bases between them. In DNA form, the CDR3 reads TGTGCCAGCAGCGAGGACAGTCCTCGAAGGCAGTACGTC. Residues: CASSEDSPRRQYV.

The chain has TRBV7-6 and TRBJ2-7; the D is unclear. CDR3 length equals 15 residues. Germline V gives CDR1 SGHVS, CDR2 FNYEAQ. The ends were cut back, 4 bases at V and 0 bases at J, with 13 bases in the middle. This CDR3 is CASSSPDKHSYEQYF. In DNA, the CDR3 is TGTGCCAGCAGCTCGCCAGACAAACACTCCTACGAGCAGTACTTC.

This chain joins TRBV7-8 and TRBJ1-6; 7 nucleotides agree with TRBD1. V shed 5 bases and J 9 bases; nucleotides not matched to a gene: 7. The CDR3 loop spans 14 amino acids. Germline CDR1 is SGHVS and CDR2 is FQNEAQ. In nucleotides, the CDR3 is TGTGCCAGCAGCGTTTGGGACAGTTCTTCACCCCTCCACTTT. Amino acid sequence: CASSVWDSSSPLHF. Using reference TRBV7-8 and TRBJ1-6 for the parts outside the CDR3, the full variable domain is GAGVSQSPRYKVAKRGQDVALRCDPISGHVSLFWYQQALGQGPEFLTYFQNEAQLDKSGLPSDRFFAERPEGSVSTLKIQRTQQEDSAVYLCASSVWDSSSPLHFGNGTRLTVT.

The V gene is TRBV24-1, the J gene TRBJ2-2; 11 nucleotides match TRBD2. CDR3 length: 18 residues. Germline CDR1 and CDR2: KGHDR and SFDVKD. Germline trimming cut 4 bases from V and 1 base from J; bases unmatched to any gene: 7. CDR3 coding DNA: TGTGCCACCAGTGACCGCCCCGGGACTAGCGGGAACACCGGGGAGCTGTTTTTT. Translated: CATSDRPGTSGNTGELFF.

This clone was picked up one time. DNA for the CDR3: TGTGCCAGCAGTGAAATAGCGGAGTACAATGAGCAGTTCTTC. It specifies CASSEIAEYNEQFF. The chain couples TRBV2 to TRBJ2-1; a weak D match, TRBD2 (6 bases). The CDR3 contains 14 residues. Germline loops: CDR1 SNHLY, CDR2 FYNNEI. V was pared by 2 bases and J by 4 bases, with 9 bases between.

This clone was picked up one time. The V and J genes are TRBV18 and TRBJ2-1; 11 positions match TRBD1. This CDR3 region has 17 residues. Per the germline V gene, CDR1 is KGHSH and CDR2 is LQKENI. The V segment lost 0 bases and the J segment 8 bases; nucleotides outside the gene matches: 9. Here the CDR3 reads CASSPPRPGQGDDEQFF. The CDR3 coding sequence is TGTGCCAGCTCACCACCTCGTCCGGGACAGGGGGATGATGAGCAGTTCTTC.

This chain joins TRBV28 and TRBJ1-1; D may be TRBD1 (6 bases). The CDR3 has 13 amino acids. Looked up from germline, CDR1 is MDHEN and CDR2 is SYDVKM. Trimming cost V 7 bases and J 3 bases, with 12 bases left between them. CDR3 sequence reads: CASTPGVDTEAFF. For the CDR3, the DNA is TGTGCCAGCACTCCAGGGGTGGACACTGAAGCTTTCTTT.

The V call is TRBV5-4, the J call TRBJ2-1; TRBD2 matches at 9 bases. This CDR3 contains 17 residues. V shed 0 bases and J 8 bases; nucleotides not matched to a gene: 12. Germline CDR1 reads SGHNT; CDR2 reads YYREEE (reference sequence). CDR3 DNA: TGTGCCAGCAGCTTGGCCGGGATAGCGGGGGTCCGCGATGAGCAGTTCTTC. Its translation is CASSLAGIAGVRDEQFF.

CDR3 in amino acids: CASSLTSSYNEQFF. Written as DNA, the CDR3 is TGCGCCAGCAGCTTGACTAGCTCCTACAATGAGCAGTTCTTC. V usage is TRBV5-1 and J usage is TRBJ2-1, with D maybe TRBD2 (5 bases). The CDR3 is 14 residues long. Trimming took 1 base from V and 0 from J, leaving 5 bases between them. Looked up from germline, CDR1 is SGHRS and CDR2 is YFSETQ.